This entry describes one T cell receptor (beta chain). Its antigen is currently unknown. PCR primers comprised 60 Vbeta and 13 Jbeta primers. This table comes from immunoSEQ multiplex PCR, and its TCRdb copy is limited to in-frame clones, with some not included. Found here are 160,000 or so clones, roughly 84% of them singletons; the top ten hold roughly 1.9%. This sample is drawn from a study of cytomegalovirus exposure and HLA in healthy donors. Study conclusions and caveats: Several of the most significant clusters appeared, in a later analysis, to be linked to common viral pathogens. Analysis was performed later, and it showed HLA-associated TCR beta chains to be more clonally expanded than equally common others.

V shed 7 bases and J 5 bases; nucleotides not matched to a gene: 12. Germline-derived CDR1 and CDR2 are MDHEN and SYDVKM. This CDR3 region has 16 residues. This TCR was sampled from a man aged 18 to 29 in good health and CMV-seronegative. The sample comprised PBMCs. This chain joins TRBV28 and TRBJ1-2, with TRBD1 matching 11 bases. CDR3 in DNA: TGTGCCAGCACCCTAGGGGGACAGGGGGGTCGATATGGCTACACCTTC. It yields the protein CASTLGGQGGRYGYTF.